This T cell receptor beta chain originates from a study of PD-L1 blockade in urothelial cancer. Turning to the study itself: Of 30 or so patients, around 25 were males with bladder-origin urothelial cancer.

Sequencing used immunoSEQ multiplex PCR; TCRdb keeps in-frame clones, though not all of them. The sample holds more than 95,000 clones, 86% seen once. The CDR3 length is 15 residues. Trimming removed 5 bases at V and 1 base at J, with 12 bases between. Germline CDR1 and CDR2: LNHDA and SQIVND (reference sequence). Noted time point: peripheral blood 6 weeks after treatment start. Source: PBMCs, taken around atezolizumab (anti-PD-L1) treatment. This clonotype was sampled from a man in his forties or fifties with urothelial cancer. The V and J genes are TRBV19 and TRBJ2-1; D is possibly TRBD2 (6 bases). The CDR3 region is CASSGRLASYNEQFF. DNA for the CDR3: TGTGCCAGTAGTGGGCGGCTAGCGTCCTACAATGAGCAGTTCTTC.